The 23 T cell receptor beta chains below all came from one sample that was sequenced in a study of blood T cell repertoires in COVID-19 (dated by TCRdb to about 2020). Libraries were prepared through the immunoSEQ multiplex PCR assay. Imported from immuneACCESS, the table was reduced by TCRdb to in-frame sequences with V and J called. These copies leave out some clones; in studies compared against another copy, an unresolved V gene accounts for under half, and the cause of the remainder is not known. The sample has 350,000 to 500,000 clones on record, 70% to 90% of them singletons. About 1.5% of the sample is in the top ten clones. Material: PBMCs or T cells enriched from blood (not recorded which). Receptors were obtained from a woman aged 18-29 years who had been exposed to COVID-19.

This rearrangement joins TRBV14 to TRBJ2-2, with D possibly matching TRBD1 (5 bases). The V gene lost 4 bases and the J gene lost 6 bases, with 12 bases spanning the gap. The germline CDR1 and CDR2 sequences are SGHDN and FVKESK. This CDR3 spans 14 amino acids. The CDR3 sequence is CASSPQTVSGELFF. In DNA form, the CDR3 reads TGTGCCAGCAGCCCACAGACAGTTTCCGGGGAGCTGTTTTTT. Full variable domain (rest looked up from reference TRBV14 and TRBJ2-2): EAGVTQFPSHSVIEKGQTVTLRCDPISGHDNLYWYRRVMGKEIKFLLHFVKESKQDESGMPNNRFLAERTGGTYSTLKVQPAELEDSGVYFCASSPQTVSGELFFGEGSRLTVL.

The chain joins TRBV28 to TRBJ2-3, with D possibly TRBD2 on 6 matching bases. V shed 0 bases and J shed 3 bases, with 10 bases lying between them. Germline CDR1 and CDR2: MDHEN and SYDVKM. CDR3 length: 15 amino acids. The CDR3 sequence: CASSLWREETDTQYF. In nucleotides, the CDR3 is TGTGCCAGCAGTTTATGGCGGGAAGAAACAGATACGCAGTATTTT.

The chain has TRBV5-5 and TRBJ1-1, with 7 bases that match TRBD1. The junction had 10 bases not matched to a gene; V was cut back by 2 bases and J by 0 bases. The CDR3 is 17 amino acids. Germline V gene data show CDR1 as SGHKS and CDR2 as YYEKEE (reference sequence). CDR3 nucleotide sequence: TGTGCCAGCAGCTTAACCGGGACAGCTTACATGAACACTGAAGCTTTCTTT. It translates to CASSLTGTAYMNTEAFF.

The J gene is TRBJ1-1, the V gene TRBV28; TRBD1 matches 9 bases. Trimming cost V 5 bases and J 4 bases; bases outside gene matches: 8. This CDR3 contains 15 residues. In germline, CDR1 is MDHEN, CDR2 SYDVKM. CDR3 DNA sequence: TGTGCCAGCAGTCCAACCACAGGGGGCTTCACTGAAGCTTTCTTT. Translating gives CASSPTTGGFTEAFF.

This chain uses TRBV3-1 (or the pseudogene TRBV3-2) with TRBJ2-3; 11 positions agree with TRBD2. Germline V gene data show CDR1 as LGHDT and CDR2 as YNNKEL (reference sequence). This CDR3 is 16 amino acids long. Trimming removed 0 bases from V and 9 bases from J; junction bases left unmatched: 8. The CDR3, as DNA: TGTGCCAGCAGCCAAGATACTAGCGGGGGAGGTGGGACGCAGTATTTT. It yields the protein CASSQDTSGGGGTQYF.

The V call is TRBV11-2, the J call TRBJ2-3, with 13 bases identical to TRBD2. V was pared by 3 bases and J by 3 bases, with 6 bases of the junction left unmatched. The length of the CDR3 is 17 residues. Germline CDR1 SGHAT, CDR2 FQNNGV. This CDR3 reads CASSFLGTSGKTDTQYF. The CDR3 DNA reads TGTGCCAGCAGCTTCCTCGGGACTAGCGGGAAGACAGATACGCAGTATTTT.

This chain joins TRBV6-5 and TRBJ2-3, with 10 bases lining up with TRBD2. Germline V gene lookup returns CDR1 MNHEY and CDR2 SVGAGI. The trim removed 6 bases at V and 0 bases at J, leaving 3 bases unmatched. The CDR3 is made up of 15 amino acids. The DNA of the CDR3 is TGTGCCAGCAGACCGGGACTAGCGAGCACAGATACGCAGTATTTT. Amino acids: CASRPGLASTDTQYF.

CDR3 nucleotide sequence: TGTGCCAGCATCCTCGGGGGTTCCTATGGCTACACCTTC. Translation: CASILGGSYGYTF. The J gene is TRBJ1-2, the V gene TRBV12-3 or TRBV12-4; D might be TRBD1 (5 bases). CDR3 length: 13 residues. Between the trimmed V and J ends, which lost 7 bases and 4 bases, there was a span of 13 bases.

CDR3 amino acids: CASSLSQTGPSGANVLTF. CDR3 DNA sequence: TGTGCCAGCAGCTTATCACAGACAGGCCCCTCTGGGGCCAACGTCCTGACTTTC. The chain joins TRBV7-6 to TRBJ2-6; D is possibly TRBD1 (6 bases). V was cut by 2 bases and J by 0 bases, with 14 bases left in between. Looked up from germline, CDR1 is SGHVS and CDR2 is FNYEAQ. The CDR3 extends over 18 amino acids. The complete variable domain, with remaining parts taken from reference TRBV7-6 and TRBJ2-6, reads GAGVSQSPRYKVTKRGQDVALRCDPISGHVSLYWYRQALGQGPEFLTYFNYEAQQDKSGLPNDRFSAERPEGSISTLTIQRTEQRDSAMYRCASSLSQTGPSGANVLTFGAGSRLTVL.

CDR3 DNA sequence: TGTGCCAGCAGTATACAGGGGGAGAACACTGAAGCTTTCTTT. As protein: CASSIQGENTEAFF. V usage is TRBV6-5 and J usage is TRBJ1-1; 8 bases are a match to TRBD1. J lost 1 base, V lost 5 bases, and 3 bases had no gene match. Germline values: CDR1 MNHEY, CDR2 SVGAGI. This CDR3 spans 14 amino acids.

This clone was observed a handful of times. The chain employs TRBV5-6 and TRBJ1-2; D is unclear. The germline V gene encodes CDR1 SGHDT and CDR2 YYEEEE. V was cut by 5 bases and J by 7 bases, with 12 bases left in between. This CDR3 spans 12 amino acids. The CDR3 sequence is CASRALRGGYTF. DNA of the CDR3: TGTGCCAGCAGGGCCTTGCGGGGTGGCTACACCTTC.

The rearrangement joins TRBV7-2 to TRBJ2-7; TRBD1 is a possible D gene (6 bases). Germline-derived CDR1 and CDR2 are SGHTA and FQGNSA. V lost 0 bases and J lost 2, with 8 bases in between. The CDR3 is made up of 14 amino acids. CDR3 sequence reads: CASSLAGTPYEQYF. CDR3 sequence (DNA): TGTGCCAGCAGCTTAGCGGGGACACCCTACGAGCAGTACTTC.

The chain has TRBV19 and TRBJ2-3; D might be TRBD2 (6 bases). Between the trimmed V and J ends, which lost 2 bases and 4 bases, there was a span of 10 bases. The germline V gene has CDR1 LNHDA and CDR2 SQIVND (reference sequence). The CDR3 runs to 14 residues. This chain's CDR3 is CASSIPGVADTQYF. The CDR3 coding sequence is TGTGCCAGTAGTATACCGGGAGTGGCAGATACGCAGTATTTT.

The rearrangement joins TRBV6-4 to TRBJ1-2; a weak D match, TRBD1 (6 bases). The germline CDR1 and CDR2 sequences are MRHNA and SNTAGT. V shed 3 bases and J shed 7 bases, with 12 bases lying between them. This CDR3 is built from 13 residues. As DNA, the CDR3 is TGTGCCAGCAGTGATTTCCAGGGGAGTGGCTACACCTTC. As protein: CASSDFQGSGYTF.

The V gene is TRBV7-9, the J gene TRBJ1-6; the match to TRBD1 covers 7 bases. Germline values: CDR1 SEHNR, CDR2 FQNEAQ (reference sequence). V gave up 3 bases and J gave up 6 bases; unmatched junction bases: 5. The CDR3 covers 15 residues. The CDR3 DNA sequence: TGTGCCAGCAGCTTGAGACAGGGAGGTAATTCACCCCTCCACTTT. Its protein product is CASSLRQGGNSPLHF.

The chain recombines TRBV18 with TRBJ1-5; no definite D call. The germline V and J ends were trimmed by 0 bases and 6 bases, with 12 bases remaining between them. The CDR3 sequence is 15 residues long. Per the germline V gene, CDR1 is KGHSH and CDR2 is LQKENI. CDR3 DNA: TGTGCCAGCTCACCACCAGCGGCTATTGGTCAGCCCCAGCATTTT. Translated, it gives CASSPPAAIGQPQHF.

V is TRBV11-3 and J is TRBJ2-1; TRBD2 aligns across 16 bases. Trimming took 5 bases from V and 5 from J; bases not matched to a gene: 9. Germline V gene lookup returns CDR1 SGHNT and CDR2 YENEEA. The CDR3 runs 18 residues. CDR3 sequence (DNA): TGTGCCAGCAGCCCCGGGGGACTAGCGGGGGGGCGGGACAATGAGCAGTTCTTC. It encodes CASSPGGLAGGRDNEQFF.

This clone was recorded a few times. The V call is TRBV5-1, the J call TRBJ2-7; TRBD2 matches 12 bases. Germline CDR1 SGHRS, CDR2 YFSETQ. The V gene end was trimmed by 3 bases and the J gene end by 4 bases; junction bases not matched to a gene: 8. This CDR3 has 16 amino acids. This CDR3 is CASSSPSGGAGYEQYF. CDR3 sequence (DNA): TGCGCCAGCAGCTCCCCTAGCGGGGGGGCGGGTTACGAGCAGTACTTC.

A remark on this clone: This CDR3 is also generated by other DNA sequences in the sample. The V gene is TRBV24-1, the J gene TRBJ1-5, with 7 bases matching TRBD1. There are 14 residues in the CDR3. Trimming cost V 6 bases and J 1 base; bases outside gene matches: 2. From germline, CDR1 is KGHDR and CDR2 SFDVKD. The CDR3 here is CATSQTGSNQPQHF. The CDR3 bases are TGTGCCACCAGTCAGACAGGGAGCAATCAGCCCCAGCATTTT.

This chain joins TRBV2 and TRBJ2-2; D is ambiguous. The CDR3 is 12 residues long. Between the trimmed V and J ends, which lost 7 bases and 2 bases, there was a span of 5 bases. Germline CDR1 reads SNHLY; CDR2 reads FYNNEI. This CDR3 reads CASTLNTGELFF. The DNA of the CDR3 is TGTGCCAGCACCCTTAACACCGGGGAGCTGTTTTTT. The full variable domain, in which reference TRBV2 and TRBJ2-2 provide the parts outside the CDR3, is EPEVTQTPSHQVTQMGQEVILRCVPISNHLYFYWYRQILGQKVEFLVSFYNNEISEKSEIFDDQFSVERPDGSNFTLKIRSTKLEDSAMYFCASTLNTGELFFGEGSRLTVL.

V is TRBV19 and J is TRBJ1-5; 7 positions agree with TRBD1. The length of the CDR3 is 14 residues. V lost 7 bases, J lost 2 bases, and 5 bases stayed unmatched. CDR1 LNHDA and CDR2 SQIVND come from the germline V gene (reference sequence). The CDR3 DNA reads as TGTGCCAGTAATAGAGACAGGGGCAATCAGCCCCAGCATTTT. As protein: CASNRDRGNQPQHF.

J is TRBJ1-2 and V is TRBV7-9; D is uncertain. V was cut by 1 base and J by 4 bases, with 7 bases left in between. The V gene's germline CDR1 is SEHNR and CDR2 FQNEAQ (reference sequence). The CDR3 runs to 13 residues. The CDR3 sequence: CASSLGTSYGYTF. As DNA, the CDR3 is TGTGCCAGCAGCTTAGGGACTAGCTATGGCTACACCTTC.

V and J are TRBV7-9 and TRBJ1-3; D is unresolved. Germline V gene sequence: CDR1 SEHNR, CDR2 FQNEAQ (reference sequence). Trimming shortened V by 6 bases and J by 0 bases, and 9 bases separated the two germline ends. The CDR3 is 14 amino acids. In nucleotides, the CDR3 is TGTGCCAGCAGTCGGGAAGACTCTGGAAACACCATATATTTT. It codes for CASSREDSGNTIYF.